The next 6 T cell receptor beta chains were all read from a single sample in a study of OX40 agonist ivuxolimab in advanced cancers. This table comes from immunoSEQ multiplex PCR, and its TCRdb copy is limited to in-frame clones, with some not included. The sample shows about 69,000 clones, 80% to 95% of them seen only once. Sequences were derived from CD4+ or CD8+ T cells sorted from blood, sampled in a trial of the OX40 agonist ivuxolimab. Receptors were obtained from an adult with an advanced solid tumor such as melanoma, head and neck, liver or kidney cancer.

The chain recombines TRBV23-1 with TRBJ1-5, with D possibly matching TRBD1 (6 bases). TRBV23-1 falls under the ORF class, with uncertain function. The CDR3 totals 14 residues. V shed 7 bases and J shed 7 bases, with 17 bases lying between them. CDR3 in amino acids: CASTFGGPRQPQHF. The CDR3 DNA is TGCGCCAGCACTTTCGGGGGCCCCAGGCAGCCCCAGCATTTT.

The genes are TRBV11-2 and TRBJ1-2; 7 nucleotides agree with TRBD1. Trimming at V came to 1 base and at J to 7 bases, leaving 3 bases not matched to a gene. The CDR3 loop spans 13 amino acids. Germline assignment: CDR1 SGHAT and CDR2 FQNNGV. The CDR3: CASSLGQGSGYTF. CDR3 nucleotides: TGTGCCAGCAGCTTAGGACAGGGAAGTGGCTACACCTTC.

In DNA form, the CDR3 reads TGTGCCAGCAGTTTAGTATCGGGACAGGGGTCGAGCTATGGCTACACCTTC. It specifies CASSLVSGQGSSYGYTF. The J gene is TRBJ1-2, the V gene TRBV27; 10 nucleotides line up with TRBD1. The CDR3 runs 17 residues. V trimming: 2 bases; J trimming: 4 bases; junction bases outside the gene matches: 10. The V gene's germline CDR1 is MNHEY and CDR2 SMNVEV (reference sequence).

CDR3 DNA: TGTGCCAGCAGCTTAGGGCAGGGTAATCAGCCCCAGCATTTT. Translating it yields CASSLGQGNQPQHF. This chain uses TRBV9 with TRBJ1-5; TRBD1 is a possible D gene (5 bases). The germline gives CDR1 SGDLS, CDR2 YYNGEE. Trimming cost V 4 bases and J 4 bases, with 12 bases left between them. The CDR3 consists of 14 residues.

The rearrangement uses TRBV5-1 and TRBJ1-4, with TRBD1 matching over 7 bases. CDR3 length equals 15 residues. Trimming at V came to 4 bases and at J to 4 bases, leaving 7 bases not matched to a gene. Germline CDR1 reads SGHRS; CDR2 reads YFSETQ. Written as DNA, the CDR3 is TGCGCCAGCAGCAAGGGGGACAGAGTTAATGAAAAACTGTTTTTT. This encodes CASSKGDRVNEKLFF.

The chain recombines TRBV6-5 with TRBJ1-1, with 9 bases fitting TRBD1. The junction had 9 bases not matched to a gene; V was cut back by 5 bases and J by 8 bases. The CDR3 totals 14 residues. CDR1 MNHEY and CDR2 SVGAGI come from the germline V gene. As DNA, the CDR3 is TGTGCCAGCAGTAGGGGGACAGGGATGGAAGAAGCTTTCTTT. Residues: CASSRGTGMEEAFF.